This is a list of T cell receptor beta chains from one sample in a study of T cell responses to AZD1222 COVID-19 vaccine. TCRdb's copy holds only in-frame clones and misses some; the assay was immunoSEQ multiplex PCR. The sample lists about 79,000 clones, 80% seen once, with roughly a fifth in the top ten. The source material was peripheral blood, sampled on day 0 of AZD1222 vaccination. The receptors shown here come from an adult in good health. Each CDR3 is given with its conserved first and last residue. Each record gives: V gene, D gene, J gene, clone size, CDR3 protein, CDR3 DNA. A D gene is named only where the DNA matches it firmly. Not all rows give a size; the values are once, few, many and, for expanded clones, a class.

>TRBV9|.|TRBJ2-2|few
CASSVTHTGELFF
TGTGCCAGCAGCGTTACACATACCGGGGAGCTGTTTTTT
>TRBV5-1|.|TRBJ2-2|.
CASSPLGTTGELFF
TGCGCCAGCAGCCCCCTCGGGACCACCGGGGAGCTGTTTTTT
>TRBV7-9|.|TRBJ1-4|few
CASSPTGPNEKLFF
TGTGCCAGCAGCCCCACGGGGCCTAATGAAAAACTGTTTTTT
>TRBV7-2|.|TRBJ1-2|.
CASSLEVGGYTF
TGTGCCAGCAGCTTAGAGGTGGGCGGCTACACCTTC
>TRBV19|TRBD1|TRBJ1-1|.
CASSIGTGGAGTEAFF
TGTGCCAGTAGTATAGGCACAGGGGGTGCGGGCACTGAAGCTTTCTTT
>TRBV3-1/TRBV3-2|TRBD1|TRBJ1-6|.
CASSRHRDRVNSPLHF
TGTGCCAGCAGCCGTCACCGGGACAGGGTAAATTCACCCCTCCACTTT
>TRBV5-6|.|TRBJ1-6|.
CASSSERLGMRSYNSPLHF
TGTGCCAGCAGCTCGGAGAGGCTTGGTATGAGGTCCTATAATTCACCCCTCCACTTT
>TRBV6-5|TRBD1|TRBJ2-5|medium-sized
CASSFGTGRGRETQYF
TGTGCCAGCAGTTTCGGGACAGGGAGGGGTAGAGAGACCCAGTACTTC
>TRBV30|.|TRBJ1-1|.
CAWRAQANTEAFF
TGTGCCTGGAGGGCACAAGCGAACACTGAAGCTTTCTTT
>TRBV6-4|.|TRBJ2-3|few
CASSEYTSTDTQYF
TGTGCCAGCAGTGAATATACTAGCACAGATACGCAGTATTTT
>TRBV18|.|TRBJ2-5|.
CASSPGSGRETQYF
TGTGCCAGCTCACCGGGTTCGGGACGGGAGACCCAGTACTTC
>TRBV4-2|.|TRBJ1-5|.
CASSQEKGKGNQPQHF
TGTGCCAGCAGCCAAGAGAAGGGGAAGGGCAATCAGCCCCAGCATTTT
>TRBV21-1|.|TRBJ2-5|.
CATTKVDATGGRRETQYF
TGTGCCACCACCAAAGTTGACGCGACAGGGGGCCGGAGGGAGACCCAGTACTTC
>TRBV9|.|TRBJ1-4|.
CASSLTGKSEKLFF
TGTGCCAGCAGCCTAACAGGGAAGAGTGAAAAACTGTTTTTT
>TRBV3-1/TRBV3-2|.|TRBJ1-1|.
CASSQGQVGTEAFF
TGTGCCAGCAGCCAAGGACAGGTAGGAACTGAAGCTTTCTTT
>TRBV18|.|TRBJ1-2|.
CASSPPAQGHYGYTF
TGTGCCAGCTCACCACCGGCACAGGGCCACTATGGCTACACCTTC
>TRBV20-1|.|TRBJ1-2|.
CSASSSQDYGYTF
TGCAGTGCTAGTTCCAGTCAGGACTATGGCTACACCTTC
>TRBV6-6|.|TRBJ1-6|once
CASSSGNPPLHF
TGTGCCAGCAGTTCAGGGAATCCACCCCTCCACTTT
>TRBV30|TRBD1|TRBJ2-7|.
CAGSNRDRGYEQYF
TGTGCCGGCTCGAACCGGGACAGGGGTTACGAGCAGTACTTC
>TRBV7-9|TRBD2|TRBJ2-5|.
CASSRRDYPQETQYF
TGTGCCAGCAGTCGCCGGGACTACCCCCAAGAGACCCAGTACTTC
>TRBV4-1|.|TRBJ2-2|.
CASSHPVRQATGELFF
TGCGCCAGCAGCCATCCGGTGAGACAGGCCACCGGGGAGCTGTTTTTT
>TRBV5-6|.|TRBJ1-1|large
CASSSVGRNTEAFF
TGTGCCAGCAGCTCGGTCGGGAGGAACACTGAAGCTTTCTTT
>TRBV5-4|.|TRBJ1-2|few
CASSLPQGYGYTF
TGTGCCAGCAGCTTACCCCAGGGTTATGGCTACACCTTC
>TRBV23-1|.|TRBJ1-2|.
CASSQSGIFGYGYTF
TGCGCCAGCAGTCAATCAGGGATTTTCGGCTATGGCTACACCTTC
>TRBV15|.|TRBJ1-2|.
CATSKFQGPAYGYTF
TGTGCCACCAGCAAATTTCAGGGACCCGCCTATGGCTACACCTTC
>TRBV10-2|.|TRBJ1-1|.
CASSVGRNAAFF
TGCGCCAGCAGTGTGGGGCGGAATGCGGCTTTCTTT
>TRBV6-6|.|TRBJ1-1|.
CASTGLNTEAFF
TGTGCCAGCACTGGTTTGAACACTGAAGCTTTCTTT
>TRBV6-1|.|TRBJ1-1|.
CASSETSNTEAFF
TGTGCCAGCAGTGAGACTTCGAACACTGAAGCTTTCTTT
>TRBV30|TRBD1|TRBJ2-1|.
CAQRTGNENEQFF
TGTGCCCAACGGACAGGGAATGAGAATGAGCAGTTCTTC
>TRBV18|.|TRBJ1-5|few
CASSPARDQPQHF
TGTGCCAGCTCACCGGCTAGGGATCAGCCCCAGCATTTT
>TRBV19|.|TRBJ1-1|.
CASSPAALMNTEAFF
TGTGCCAGTTCCCCGGCGGCATTAATGAACACTGAAGCTTTCTTT
>TRBV5-5|TRBD2|TRBJ2-7|.
CASSLERSGRTEQYF
TGTGCCAGCAGCTTGGAGAGAAGCGGGAGAACCGAGCAGTACTTC
>TRBV30|TRBD2|TRBJ2-7|once
CAWSGGLAGGTEQYF
TGTGCCTGGAGTGGGGGACTAGCGGGAGGAACCGAGCAGTACTTC
>TRBV6-1|TRBD2|TRBJ2-7|.
CASSETLAGVIYEQYF
TGTGCCAGCAGTGAAACCCTAGCGGGGGTTATCTACGAGCAGTACTTC
>TRBV6-2/TRBV6-3|TRBD1|TRBJ2-7|few
CASSTGTGGDEQYF
TGTGCCAGCAGCACCGGGACAGGGGGCGACGAGCAGTACTTC
>TRBV2|.|TRBJ2-3|.
CASNTDTDTQYF
TGTGCCAGCAACACAGACACAGATACGCAGTATTTT
>TRBV20-1|TRBD1|TRBJ1-2|.
CSASGTVGYTF
TGCAGTGCGTCCGGGACAGTTGGCTACACCTTC
>TRBV7-9|TRBD1|TRBJ2-7|many
CASSFSRTGSYEQYF
TGTGCCAGCAGCTTTTCGAGGACAGGAAGCTACGAGCAGTACTTC
>TRBV19|.|TRBJ2-5|.
CASSPRDKETQYF
TGTGCCAGTAGCCCTCGCGATAAAGAGACCCAGTACTTC
>TRBV7-8|.|TRBJ1-2|once
CASKGGYGYTF
TGTGCCAGCAAAGGCGGCTATGGCTACACCTTC
>TRBV3-1/TRBV3-2|.|TRBJ1-5|.
CASSQGHTNQPQHF
TGTGCCAGCAGCCAAGGGCATACCAATCAGCCCCAGCATTTT
>TRBV5-5|TRBD1|TRBJ2-4|.
CASSPNPPGQVGPSVQYF
TGTGCCAGCAGCCCCAACCCCCCGGGACAGGTCGGGCCTTCTGTTCAGTACTTC
>TRBV4-2|.|TRBJ1-6|.
CASSPPGGFHNSPLHF
TGTGCCAGCAGCCCACCTGGTGGGTTTCATAATTCACCCCTCCACTTT
>TRBV7-2|.|TRBJ2-5|once
CASSLNRAKETQYF
TGTGCCAGCAGCCTAAATAGGGCGAAGGAGACCCAGTACTTC
>TRBV7-9|.|TRBJ2-7|.
CASSLIGYEQYF
TGTGCCAGCAGCTTAATCGGCTACGAGCAGTACTTC
>TRBV10-1|.|TRBJ2-2|.
CASRMGLSNTGELFF
TGCGCCAGCAGGATGGGGCTTTCCAACACCGGGGAGCTGTTTTTT
>TRBV6-5|.|TRBJ1-3|.
CATGERTGTGNTIYF
TGTGCCACCGGAGAAAGGACGGGGACTGGAAACACCATATATTTT
>TRBV11-2|.|TRBJ1-4|.
CASSTQRLFEKLFF
TGTGCCAGCTCAACACAAAGGCTTTTCGAAAAACTGTTTTTT
>TRBV7-2|TRBD1|TRBJ2-7|once
CASSPKTGSYEQYF
TGTGCCAGCAGCCCAAAGACAGGGAGCTACGAGCAGTACTTC
>TRBV7-9|.|TRBJ1-6|.
CASSLAGAPNSPLHF
TGTGCCAGCAGCTTAGCGGGGGCCCCTAATTCACCCCTCCACTTT
>TRBV4-2|.|TRBJ2-7|.
CASSQDSWGRTYSSYEQYF
TGTGCCAGCAGCCAAGATTCTTGGGGACGGACGTACTCCTCCTACGAGCAGTACTTC